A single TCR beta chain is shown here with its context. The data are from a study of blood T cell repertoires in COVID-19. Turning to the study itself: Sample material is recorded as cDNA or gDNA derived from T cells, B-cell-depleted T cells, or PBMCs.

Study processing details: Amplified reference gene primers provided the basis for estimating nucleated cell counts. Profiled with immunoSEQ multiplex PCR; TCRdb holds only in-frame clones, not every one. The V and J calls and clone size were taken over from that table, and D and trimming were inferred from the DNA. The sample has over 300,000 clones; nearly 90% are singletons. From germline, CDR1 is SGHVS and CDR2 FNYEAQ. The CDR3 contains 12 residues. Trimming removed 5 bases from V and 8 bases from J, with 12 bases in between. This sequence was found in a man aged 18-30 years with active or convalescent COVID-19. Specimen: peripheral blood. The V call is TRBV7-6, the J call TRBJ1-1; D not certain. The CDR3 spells CASSPSGSEAFF. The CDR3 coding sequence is TGTGCCAGCAGCCCCTCAGGTTCGGAAGCTTTCTTT.